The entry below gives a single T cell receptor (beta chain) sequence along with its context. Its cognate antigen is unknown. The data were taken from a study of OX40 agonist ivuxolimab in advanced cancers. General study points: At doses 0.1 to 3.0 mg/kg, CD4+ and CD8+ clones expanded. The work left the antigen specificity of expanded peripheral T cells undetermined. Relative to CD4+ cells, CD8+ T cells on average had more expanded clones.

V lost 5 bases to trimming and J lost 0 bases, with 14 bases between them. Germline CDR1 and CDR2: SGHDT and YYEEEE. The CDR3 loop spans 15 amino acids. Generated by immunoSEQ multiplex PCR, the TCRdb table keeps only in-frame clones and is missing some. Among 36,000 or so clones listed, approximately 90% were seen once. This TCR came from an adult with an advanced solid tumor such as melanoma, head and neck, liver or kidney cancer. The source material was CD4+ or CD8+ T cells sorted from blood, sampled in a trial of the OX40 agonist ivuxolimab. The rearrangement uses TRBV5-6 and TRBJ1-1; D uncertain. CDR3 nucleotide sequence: TGTGCCAGCAGTCCATACACGTACATGAACACTGAAGCTTTCTTT. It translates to CASSPYTYMNTEAFF.